This T cell receptor (beta chain) was found in a study of molecular identifiers for immune sequencing clone quantification. The CDR3 is 14 amino acids. Germline CDR1 SQVTM, CDR2 ANQGSEA. TCRdb redid the calling of the PCR reads with MiXCR, one entry per CDR3 protein. Altogether 490,000 or so distinct CDR3 sequences are present, approximately 25% being singletons, with the ten largest covering roughly 0.79%. A note on this clonotype: An end of the junction does not agree with germline; a read error may underlie this.

The sequence was obtained from a human donor in good health. Some libraries in this study had Jurkat cell RNA spiked in. The sample was naive CD8+ T cells from blood, with Jurkat cell RNA spiked in. Subset denoted: FACS-sorted CD8+CD4-CCR7+CD45RA+ naive T cells. The chain joins TRBV29-1 to TRBJ1-1; D not resolved. This CDR3 reads CSVDMGNLNTEASF. CDR3 DNA sequence: TGCAGCGTTGATATGGGCAACTTGAACACTGAAGCTTCCTTT.